The 24 T cell receptor beta chains below all came from one sample that was sequenced in a study of T-cell memory formation after mild COVID-19. TCRdb re-derived calls from the 5' RACE reads in MiXCR, one entry per CDR3 protein. The sample has a few hundred thousand distinct CDR3 sequences; about 20% are singletons. The source material was PBMCs or a T cell subset sorted from them (not recorded which). Receptors were obtained from an adult woman who had mild COVID-19 (a few samples of this study predate the infection). Cell type and time point are not known.

This clonotype was seen at least ten times. The V and J genes are TRBV4-2 and TRBJ2-5, with 11 bases fitting TRBD2. Losses at the gene ends were 4 bases for V and 3 bases for J; bases not matched to a gene: 1. Germline CDR1 LGHNA, CDR2 YNFKEQ. The CDR3 is made up of 14 amino acids. CDR3 region: CASSPLAGEETQYF. The CDR3 DNA follows: TGTGCCAGCAGCCCACTAGCGGGAGAAGAGACCCAGTACTTC.

This rearrangement joins TRBV7-2 to TRBJ2-3, with TRBD2 matching over 9 bases. The CDR3 loop spans 17 amino acids. Germline CDR1 is SGHTA and CDR2 is FQGNSA. J gave up 5 bases and V 3 bases, and 12 bases lay outside the gene matches. The DNA of the CDR3 is TGTGCCAGCAGCTTTATAAACCCGGGACTAGCAAGAGATACGCAGTATTTT. Its protein product is CASSFINPGLARDTQYF.

This clonotype occurred a few times. CDR3 nucleotides: TGCAGTGCTAGAGCTGGGGGGGGCGGGGCCTACGAGCAGTACTTC. Translated: CSARAGGGGAYEQYF. This chain connects TRBV20-1 to TRBJ2-7, with a possible D match to TRBD2 (7 bases). The germline CDR1 and CDR2 sequences are DFQATT and SNEGSKA (reference sequence). The CDR3 runs 15 residues. With 1 base removed from V and 2 bases from J, the gap between germline ends came to 15 bases.

This clonotype was observed a handful of times. The rearrangement links TRBV7-9 to TRBJ1-2, with a weak D call TRBD1 (6 bases). Germline-derived CDR1 and CDR2 are SEHNR and FQNEAQ (reference sequence). The ends were cut back, 5 bases at V and 8 bases at J, with 18 bases in the middle. The CDR3 covers 14 residues. The CDR3 reads CASSHPLGGGGYTF. The DNA for the CDR3 is TGTGCCAGCAGCCATCCCTTGGGGGGCGGCGGCTACACCTTC.

The chain recombines TRBV12-3 or TRBV12-4 with TRBJ2-1, with D unclear. V lost 3 bases and J lost 9, with 9 bases in between. The CDR3 has 12 residues. CDR3 in DNA: TGTGCCAGCAGTTTGCAGTCCAGTGAGCAGTTCTTC. This sequence encodes CASSLQSSEQFF.

The chain links TRBV19 to TRBJ2-7; 8 bases match TRBD2. Germline CDR1 reads LNHDA; CDR2 reads SQIVND (reference sequence). The V and J ends lost 1 base and 6 bases, in that order; junction bases with no gene match: 5. This CDR3 has 14 amino acids. The CDR3 reads CASSIAGGPVEQYF. CDR3 coding DNA: TGTGCCAGTAGTATAGCGGGAGGGCCGGTCGAGCAGTACTTC.

CDR3 protein: CASSSLEEGSYEQYF. CDR3 in DNA: TGTGCCAGCAGCTCGTTGGAGGAAGGAAGCTACGAGCAGTACTTC. V and J are TRBV27 and TRBJ2-7; weak D call: TRBD2 (5 bases). Germline V CDR1 and CDR2: MNHEY, SMNVEV (reference sequence). V shed 6 bases and J shed 3 bases, with 18 bases lying between them. The CDR3 covers 15 residues.

This chain joins TRBV7-8 and TRBJ2-1; perhaps TRBD1 as D (6 bases). The germline CDR1 and CDR2 sequences are SGHVS and FQNEAQ. The length of the CDR3 is 20 residues. V was trimmed by 3 bases and J by 3 bases, leaving 27 bases between them. CDR3 residues: CASSFIGRGAGPGVYNEQFF. The CDR3 nucleotides are TGTGCCAGCAGCTTTATTGGAAGGGGCGCGGGCCCAGGGGTCTACAATGAGCAGTTCTTC. The complete variable domain, with remaining parts taken from reference TRBV7-8 and TRBJ2-1, reads GAGVSQSPRYKVAKRGQDVALRCDPISGHVSLFWYQQALGQGPEFLTYFQNEAQLDKSGLPSDRFFAERPEGSVSTLKIQRTQQEDSAVYLCASSFIGRGAGPGVYNEQFFGPGTRLTVL.

This rearrangement joins TRBV19 to TRBJ2-7, with D perhaps assigned TRBD1 or TRBD2 (5 bases each). The CDR3 extends over 14 amino acids. CDR1 is LNHDA and CDR2 is SQIVND in the germline V gene (reference sequence). V was cut by 4 bases and J by 5 bases, with 15 bases left in between. This CDR3 is CASSTAGRGDEQYF. Written as DNA, the CDR3 is TGTGCCAGTAGTACCGCCGGTAGGGGAGACGAGCAGTACTTC.

The genes are TRBV20-1 and TRBJ1-2; TRBD1 agrees at 7 bases. The CDR3 loop spans 14 amino acids. The V segment lost 0 bases and the J segment 4 bases; nucleotides outside the gene matches: 5. The germline V gene has CDR1 DFQATT and CDR2 SNEGSKA (reference sequence). The CDR3 loop reads CSAREQGRGYGYTF. The CDR3 coding sequence is TGCAGTGCTAGAGAACAGGGGAGAGGCTATGGCTACACCTTC.

To note about this clonotype: Germline and junction disagree at one end, which may indicate a read error. V usage is TRBV12-3 or TRBV12-4 and J usage is TRBJ2-7, with 8 bases fitting TRBD1. CDR3 size: 12 residues. CDR3 protein: CASSLPPGQENF. CDR3 nucleotide sequence: TGTGCCAGCAGTTTGCCCCCGGGACAGGAAAACTTC.

This clonotype turned up a few times. This chain connects TRBV5-1 to TRBJ2-5, with D tentatively TRBD2 (7 bases). The germline V gene encodes CDR1 SGHRS and CDR2 YFSETQ. The CDR3 runs to 15 residues. The V gene lost 7 bases and the J gene lost 4 bases, with 20 bases spanning the gap. The CDR3 DNA follows: TGCGCCAGCCGATCCGCACCGGGGGGCAGAGAGACCCAGTACTTC. Amino acid sequence: CASRSAPGGRETQYF. Variable domain in full (rest from reference TRBV5-1 and TRBJ2-5): KAGVTQTPRYLIKTRGQQVTLSCSPISGHRSVSWYQQTPGQGLQFLFEYFSETQRNKGNFPGRFSGRQFSNSRSEMNVSTLELGDSALYLCASRSAPGGRETQYFGPGTRLLVL.

This clonotype occurred a few times. The rearrangement links TRBV6-5 to TRBJ1-4; D is uncertain. V was trimmed by 2 bases and J by 12 bases, leaving 16 bases between them. Germline CDR1 and CDR2: MNHEY and SVGAGI. CDR3 size: 14 residues. CDR3 DNA sequence: TGTGCCAGCAGTTACGGCTCTCCCGACCCACAACTGTTTTTT. This gives the protein CASSYGSPDPQLFF.

This clonotype was counted only a few times. The V and J genes are TRBV7-2 and TRBJ2-3, with TRBD2 as a possible D gene (6 bases). Germline V gene lookup returns CDR1 SGHTA and CDR2 FQGNSA. This CDR3 has 21 amino acids. V dropped 5 bases and J dropped 2 bases, with 32 bases sitting between them. For the CDR3, the DNA is TGTGCCAGCAGCCACCCGGGGGAACCCGAGACCCAGCACAGCGCCACAGATACGCAGTATTTT. Amino acids: CASSHPGEPETQHSATDTQYF.

The chain links TRBV7-9 to TRBJ2-2; 15 nucleotides agree with TRBD2. The J segment lost 3 bases and the V segment lost 5 bases, leaving 16 bases of the junction unmatched. There are 21 residues in the CDR3. Germline CDR1 is SEHNR and CDR2 is FQNEAQ (reference sequence). This chain's CDR3 is CASSQRWTSGREPGHTGELFF. The CDR3 region has the DNA TGTGCCAGCAGCCAGCGATGGACTAGCGGGAGGGAGCCGGGTCACACCGGGGAGCTGTTTTTT.

This clonotype was observed a few times. This chain uses TRBV12-3 or TRBV12-4 with TRBJ1-4; tentative D call: TRBD1 (5 bases). V was trimmed by 1 base and J by 13 bases, leaving 13 bases between them. CDR3 length: 13 amino acids. CDR3 in amino acids: CASSLGGPDSLFF. Here the CDR3 DNA reads TGTGCCAGCAGTTTAGGGGGCCCAGATTCACTGTTTTTT.

This clonotype was recorded a few times. This chain links TRBV12-3 or TRBV12-4 with TRBJ2-7; 7 bases line up with TRBD1. With V trimmed by 5 bases and J by 5 bases, 6 bases remained unmatched. The CDR3 sequence is 13 residues long. CDR3 in amino acids: CASSTLTGHEQYF. The CDR3 DNA is TGTGCCAGCAGTACCCTGACAGGGCACGAGCAGTACTTC.

This sequence joins TRBV9 and TRBJ2-3; 10 bases map to TRBD1. This CDR3 has 13 residues. Germline V gene lookup returns CDR1 SGDLS and CDR2 YYNGEE. Unmatched junction bases numbered 2, after V lost 6 bases and J lost 4 bases. The CDR3 nucleotides are TGTGCCAGCACGACAGGGGGCGCAGATACGCAGTATTTT. Translation: CASTTGGADTQYF.

This clonotype was detected only a few times. The V and J genes are TRBV10-3 and TRBJ2-5; D may be TRBD1 (6 bases). The CDR3 is 15 residues long. V dropped 4 bases and J dropped 4 bases, with 16 bases sitting between them. Looked up from germline, CDR1 is ENHRY and CDR2 is SYGVKD. CDR3 amino acids: CAISVSRRGGETQYF. In nucleotides, the CDR3 is TGTGCCATCAGTGTTTCCCGCAGGGGTGGAGAGACCCAGTACTTC.

This sequence joins TRBV7-9 and TRBJ2-7, with D possibly matching TRBD2 (6 bases). This CDR3 comprises 13 residues. Trimming took off 5 bases at V and 4 bases at J, with 12 bases between the two ends. CDR1 SEHNR and CDR2 FQNEAQ come from the germline V gene (reference sequence). The CDR3 DNA sequence: TGTGCCAGCAGCGCGGGGTCGAGGTACGAGCAGTACTTC. It codes for CASSAGSRYEQYF.

This chain uses TRBV14 with TRBJ2-1, with D perhaps matching TRBD2 (6 bases). The CDR3 loop spans 15 amino acids. Germline V gene sequence: CDR1 SGHDN, CDR2 FVKESK. V was pared by 4 bases and J by 2 bases, with 12 bases between. The CDR3 nucleotides are TGTGCCAGCAGCCCCTGGACTACCACCTACAATGAGCAGTTCTTC. The encoded protein is CASSPWTTTYNEQFF.

The genes are TRBV20-1 and TRBJ2-1, with a weak D call TRBD2 (5 bases). V was clipped by 6 bases and J by 9 bases, with 9 bases between them. Per germline, CDR1 DFQATT and CDR2 SNEGSKA (reference sequence). This CDR3 is 10 amino acids long. CDR3 DNA sequence: TGCAGTGCAGCGGCGGGTGAGCAGTTCTTC. It encodes CSAAAGEQFF.

J is TRBJ1-1 and V is TRBV7-6; 9 bases are a match to TRBD1. Trimming at V came to 6 bases and at J to 0 bases, leaving 8 bases not matched to a gene. In germline, CDR1 is SGHVS, CDR2 FNYEAQ. This CDR3 is 16 amino acids long. CDR3 DNA: TGTGCCAGCAGTTCCGGGACAGGGTTTGTGAACACTGAAGCTTTCTTT. Amino acids: CASSSGTGFVNTEAFF.

In this sample, this clonotype turned up a few times. The chain employs TRBV12-3 or TRBV12-4 and TRBJ2-3; TRBD2 might be the D (5 bases). V lost 1 base to trimming and J lost 2 bases, with 13 bases between them. The CDR3 covers 16 residues. The CDR3 DNA follows: TGTGCCAGCAGTTTAGACACCCGAGGGAACACAGATACGCAGTATTTT. Residues: CASSLDTRGNTDTQYF.